This TCR beta chain was recorded in a study of blood T cell repertoires in COVID-19. Study as a whole: PBMCs, B-cell-depleted T cells, or T cells provided the cDNA or gDNA that made up the material.

The CDR3 has 15 residues. The germline CDR1 and CDR2 sequences are SGHRS and YFSETQ. Trimming removed 7 bases from V and 3 bases from J; junction bases left unmatched: 9. Data came from immunoSEQ multiplex PCR; TCRdb stores just in-frame clones and leaves some out. The sample holds roughly 160,000 clones, approximately 85% seen once. For this clone: In the same sample, other DNA sequences code for this CDR3.

The sequence was obtained from a woman aged 45-65 years with COVID-19, enrolled during active disease. The chain links TRBV5-1 to TRBJ2-7, with 11 bases that match TRBD1. The sample taken for sequencing was peripheral blood. The CDR3 bases are TGCGCCAGCGGTCCCGGAGGGACAGGGGGCTACGAGCAGTACTTC. This gives the protein CASGPGGTGGYEQYF.